This T cell receptor (beta chain) is drawn from a study of T cell responses to AZD1222 COVID-19 vaccine. Libraries were prepared by immunoSEQ multiplex PCR; TCRdb keeps only in-frame clonotypes and omits some of them. The table shows approximately 100,000 clones, with roughly 88% occurring only once. Study-level findings and limits: The study identified only five or six AZD1222 recipients as seropositive at baseline. Nearly half of spike-specific TCRs reportedly target variant regions that are unmutated in the B.1.351 and B.1.1.7 variants. At 160-218 and 743-854, vaccine-associated CD4 TCRs were dominant, and they spanned spike.

Between the trimmed V and J ends, which lost 5 bases and 6 bases, there was a span of 17 bases. The germline V gene encodes CDR1 MDHEN and CDR2 SYDVKM. CDR3 length: 15 residues. As to this clone: Its specificity is not known.

The chain links TRBV28 to TRBJ2-1; perhaps TRBD2 as D (6 bases). The clonotype originates from an adult in good health. Sequencing used peripheral blood, obtained on day 0 of AZD1222 vaccination. As DNA, the CDR3 is TGTGCCAGCAGTCCCTCAGGAGGGATCGTCAATGAGCAGTTCTTC. Protein sequence: CASSPSGGIVNEQFF.